This passage covers 8 T cell receptor beta chains from one sample sequenced in a study of Ad26.COV2.S vaccination and SARS-CoV-2 variants. Treatment described: roughly 18 received Ad26.COV2.S at low or high dose, single or two shots; 5 received placebo; per-sample allocation not given. Specimen acquisition occurred on day 63 following the initial vaccine or placebo injection. Clones were read by immunoSEQ multiplex PCR, and TCRdb kept only the in-frame ones, dropping some. The table records about 680,000 clones, roughly nine tenths of them present only once. This material consisted of peripheral blood, taken in a trial of Ad26.COV2.S vaccine versus placebo. These receptor sequences come from a person aged 18-60 years who received the Ad26.COV2.S COVID-19 vaccine or a placebo.

A remark on this clone: Other DNA sequences in this specimen translate into the identical CDR3. The rearrangement uses TRBV5-1 and TRBJ1-1, with D unresolved. CDR1 is SGHRS, CDR2 YFSETQ, per germline. The CDR3 consists of 11 residues. Trimming pared 0 bases from V and 3 bases from J, leaving 0 bases between. The CDR3, as DNA: TGCGCCAGCAGCTTGGACACTGAAGCTTTCTTT. It specifies CASSLDTEAFF.

This clone was counted between two and nine times. For the CDR3, the DNA is TGTGCCAGCAGTGAGGGACAGGGACCTGAAGCTTTCTTT. It codes for CASSEGQGPEAFF. The chain carries TRBV6-1 and TRBJ1-1; 9 nucleotides line up with TRBD1. This CDR3 comprises 13 residues. The germline V gene encodes CDR1 MNHNS and CDR2 SASEGT. V lost 3 bases to trimming and J lost 6 bases; unmatched junction nucleotides: 2.

The CDR3 protein is CASSRGQINQPQHF. DNA of the CDR3: TGTGCCAGCAGCCGGGGACAGATCAATCAGCCCCAGCATTTT. This sequence joins TRBV5-6 and TRBJ1-5, with 7 bases identical to TRBD1. The length of the CDR3 is 14 residues. In germline, CDR1 is SGHDT, CDR2 YYEEEE. V trimming: 4 bases; J trimming: 3 bases; junction bases outside the gene matches: 4.

J is TRBJ1-3 and V is TRBV7-9; D remains unclear. The CDR3 is 13 amino acids. Germline CDR1 SEHNR, CDR2 FQNEAQ (reference sequence). CDR3 coding DNA: TGTGTTTTCGGGCGTCCCTCGCGAAACACCATATATTTT. Amino acids: CVFGRPSRNTIYF.

The rearrangement uses TRBV18 and TRBJ2-1; 11 bases fit TRBD2. V was pared by 6 bases and J by 3 bases, with 4 bases of the junction left unmatched. The CDR3 runs to 15 residues. Germline loops: CDR1 KGHSH, CDR2 LQKENI. The DNA of the CDR3 is TGTGCCAGCTCGCGACTAGCGGGGATCTACAATGAGCAGTTCTTC. It translates to CASSRLAGIYNEQFF.

The genes are TRBV30 and TRBJ2-1; D may be TRBD2 (6 bases). V lost 2 bases and J lost 0, with 11 bases in between. The CDR3 extends over 15 amino acids. Germline V gene data show CDR1 as GTSNPN and CDR2 as SVGIG (reference sequence). The CDR3 DNA follows: TGTGCCTGGAGTTCCGGGACTCTCTCCTACAATGAGCAGTTCTTC. Protein: CAWSSGTLSYNEQFF.

The sample holds a few counts of this clone. The V and J genes are TRBV4-3 and TRBJ1-2; D might be TRBD1 (6 bases). The germline V gene encodes CDR1 LGHNA and CDR2 YSLEER. V shed 4 bases and J shed 2 bases, with 17 bases lying between them. The CDR3 is 16 amino acids. The CDR3, as DNA: TGCGCCAGCAGCCTCAATTTCAACAGGGAAAACTATGGCTACACCTTC. It is translated as CASSLNFNRENYGYTF.

The rearrangement uses TRBV6-6 and TRBJ2-1; TRBD2 matches at 14 bases. Per the germline V gene, CDR1 is MNHNY and CDR2 is SVGAGI (reference sequence). The V gene end was trimmed by 5 bases and the J gene end by 5 bases; junction bases not matched to a gene: 8. The CDR3 has 17 residues. The CDR3 is CASSPGTSGGFHNEQFF. CDR3 nucleotide sequence: TGTGCCAGCAGTCCCGGGACTAGCGGGGGATTCCACAATGAGCAGTTCTTC.